This entry lists 23 T cell receptor beta chains sequenced from one sample in a study of shared clonotypes between healthy human individuals. CD45RO-negative CD8 cells positively selected for CCR7 made up the naive population, which excluded terminally differentiated effector memory CD45RA+ cells. TCRdb's table, derived via immunoSEQ multiplex PCR, lists solely in-frame clones and lacks some. The sample records about 2,100,000 clones, about 92% being singletons. Input material: naive CD8+ T cells from PBMCs. The receptors were gathered from a man aged 18 to 35 in good health. Some clones in this sample may be carry-over from other donors' samples.

The chain uses TRBV7-9 and TRBJ2-5; D might be TRBD1 or TRBD2, each matching 5 bases. V shed 4 bases and J shed 0 bases, with 15 bases lying between them. Germline CDR1 SEHNR, CDR2 FQNEAQ (reference sequence). The CDR3 has 16 amino acids. The CDR3 DNA follows: TGTGCCAGCAGCTCCCCCCCCGGGGCCTACCAAGAGACCCAGTACTTC. Translation gives CASSSPPGAYQETQYF.

This clone was observed a handful of times. Different DNA sequences within this sample yield the same CDR3. The chain has TRBV19 and TRBJ1-1; 9 positions match TRBD1. Trimming removed 3 bases from V and 4 bases from J; junction bases left unmatched: 0. The CDR3 has 13 residues. CDR1 and CDR2 from the germline V gene are LNHDA and SQIVND (reference sequence). The CDR3 sequence is CASSMDRGTEAFF. The CDR3 DNA reads TGTGCCAGTAGTATGGACAGGGGCACTGAAGCTTTCTTT.

The chain employs TRBV9 and TRBJ1-3, with D hard to call. V shed 7 bases and J shed 1 base, with 6 bases lying between them. Germline CDR1 reads SGDLS; CDR2 reads YYNGEE. The CDR3 is made up of 12 amino acids. CDR3 DNA sequence: TGTGCCAGCTCTCAATCTGGAAACACCATATATTTT. This codes for CASSQSGNTIYF.

The rearrangement links TRBV27 to TRBJ1-4; perhaps TRBD1 as D (5 bases). Per the germline V gene, CDR1 is MNHEY and CDR2 is SMNVEV (reference sequence). V was cut by 6 bases and J by 8 bases, with 19 bases left in between. The CDR3 has 15 amino acids. CDR3 protein: CASSYNRGGKEKLFF. CDR3 bases: TGTGCCAGCAGCTATAATAGGGGTGGGAAGGAAAAACTGTTTTTT.

The V and J genes are TRBV27 and TRBJ1-4; D is unclear. The CDR3 has 14 residues. The V gene lost 4 bases and the J gene lost 6 bases, with 12 bases spanning the gap. The germline V gene encodes CDR1 MNHEY and CDR2 SMNVEV (reference sequence). The CDR3 is CASSSSTNDEKLFF. Here the CDR3 DNA reads TGTGCCAGCAGTTCCTCAACTAACGATGAAAAACTGTTTTTT.

This chain links TRBV15 with TRBJ2-5; D perhaps matches TRBD1 (6 bases). Trimming took off 4 bases at V and 3 bases at J, with 12 bases between the two ends. CDR3 length: 14 residues. Per the germline V gene, CDR1 is LNHNV and CDR2 is YYDKDF (reference sequence). CDR3 amino acids: CATSNRDKKETQYF. Written as DNA, the CDR3 is TGTGCCACCAGCAACCGGGACAAAAAAGAGACCCAGTACTTC. The complete variable domain, with remaining parts taken from reference TRBV15 and TRBJ2-5, reads DAMVIQNPRYQVTQFGKPVTLSCSQTLNHNVMYWYQQKSSQAPKLLFHYYDKDFNNEADTPDNFQSRRPNTSFCFLDIRSPGLGDTAMYLCATSNRDKKETQYFGPGTRLLVL.

V usage is TRBV30 and J usage is TRBJ2-2, with TRBD2 as a possible D gene (5 bases). The CDR3 is 14 amino acids. Germline V gene sequence: CDR1 GTSNPN, CDR2 SVGIG (reference sequence). Trimming cost V 1 base and J 3 bases, with 9 bases left between them. CDR3 nucleotide sequence: TGTGCCTGGAGTGAAATCGGGGACACCGGGGAGCTGTTTTTT. This encodes CAWSEIGDTGELFF.

This clone was seen once. V usage is TRBV28 and J usage is TRBJ1-3; D is perhaps TRBD1 (6 bases). Looked up from germline, CDR1 is MDHEN and CDR2 is SYDVKM. The V and J ends lost 6 bases and 0 bases respectively, with 12 bases between them. This CDR3 region has 15 residues. In nucleotides, the CDR3 is TGTGCCAGCAGCCGGGACAAAAACTCTGGAAACACCATATATTTT. This sequence encodes CASSRDKNSGNTIYF.

V and J are TRBV7-9 and TRBJ1-3, with D tentatively TRBD1 (5 bases). V was clipped by 6 bases and J by 0 bases, with 15 bases between them. The CDR3 spans 16 residues. The germline gives CDR1 SEHNR, CDR2 FQNEAQ (reference sequence). The CDR3 nucleotides read TGTGCCAGCAGGGGACGGCTTCTCGACTCTGGAAACACCATATATTTT. Its protein is CASRGRLLDSGNTIYF.

V usage is TRBV5-8 and J usage is TRBJ1-5, with 7 bases lining up with TRBD1. V was clipped by 3 bases and J by 3 bases; unmatched bases: 6. Per the germline V gene, CDR1 is SGHTS and CDR2 is YDEGEE. The CDR3 has 15 amino acids. The chain's CDR3 is CASSSTGIFNQPQHF. CDR3 nucleotide sequence: TGTGCCAGCAGCTCGACAGGGATTTTCAATCAGCCCCAGCATTTT.

The V call is TRBV2, the J call TRBJ2-1; D gene uncertain. V was trimmed by 9 bases and J by 0 bases, leaving 9 bases between them. Germline values: CDR1 SNHLY, CDR2 FYNNEI. The CDR3 loop spans 13 amino acids. Written as DNA, the CDR3 is TGTGCCAGTACTTGGATCTCCTACAATGAGCAGTTCTTC. Protein product: CASTWISYNEQFF.

The chain links TRBV7-2 to TRBJ2-3; tentatively, D is TRBD2 (5 bases). Trimming took 1 base from V and 8 from J, leaving 7 bases between them. Germline CDR1 reads SGHTA; CDR2 reads FQGNSA. The CDR3 has 12 amino acids. This CDR3 reads CASSLDGGTQYF. CDR3 DNA sequence: TGTGCCAGCAGCTTAGATGGAGGTACGCAGTATTTT.

The chain combines TRBV27 with TRBJ2-1; weak D call: TRBD2 (5 bases). V lost 4 bases and J 2 bases, leaving 15 bases between the germline ends. The CDR3 has 16 amino acids. Germline assignment: CDR1 MNHEY and CDR2 SMNVEV (reference sequence). This CDR3 is CASSWVRAGPYNEQFF. The CDR3 nucleotides read TGTGCCAGCAGTTGGGTCCGGGCGGGCCCCTACAATGAGCAGTTCTTC.

The CDR3, as DNA: TGTGCCACCAGCGACATTTTCGGAGTTAACTATGGCTACACCTTC. Translated, it gives CATSDIFGVNYGYTF. The rearrangement uses TRBV15 and TRBJ1-2; no clear D. Germline-derived CDR1 and CDR2 are LNHNV and YYDKDF (reference sequence). V was trimmed by 5 bases and J by 1 base, leaving 14 bases between them. The CDR3 loop spans 15 amino acids. Variable domain in full (rest from reference TRBV15 and TRBJ1-2): DAMVIQNPRYQVTQFGKPVTLSCSQTLNHNVMYWYQQKSSQAPKLLFHYYDKDFNNEADTPDNFQSRRPNTSFCFLDIRSPGLGDTAMYLCATSDIFGVNYGYTFGSGTRLTVV.

The rearrangement links TRBV2 to TRBJ1-3; weak D call: TRBD1 (5 bases). Germline values: CDR1 SNHLY, CDR2 FYNNEI. The CDR3 runs 16 residues. V was cut by 0 bases and J by 6 bases, with 15 bases left in between. For the CDR3, the DNA is TGTGCCAGCAGTGAAGCCGCAGCAGGGTGGGAAAACACCATATATTTT. Translating it yields CASSEAAAGWENTIYF.

CDR3 region: CASSAPRTRVSTDTQYF. The CDR3 bases are TGTGCCAGCAGCGCGCCGAGGACTAGAGTGAGCACAGATACGCAGTATTTT. The V gene is TRBV9, the J gene TRBJ2-3; 7 bases are shared with TRBD2. This CDR3 region has 17 residues. The V gene's germline CDR1 is SGDLS and CDR2 YYNGEE. The V segment lost 3 bases and the J segment 0 bases; nucleotides outside the gene matches: 10.

The chain combines TRBV15 with TRBJ2-5, with a tentative D call TRBD2 (6 bases). The CDR3 totals 15 residues. Germline-derived CDR1 and CDR2 are LNHNV and YYDKDF (reference sequence). Trimming removed 1 base from V and 4 bases from J, with 13 bases in between. The CDR3 loop reads CATSRGGELPETQYF. DNA for the CDR3: TGTGCCACCAGCAGAGGGGGGGAACTCCCAGAGACCCAGTACTTC.

This chain uses TRBV9 with TRBJ2-4, with D perhaps TRBD2 (6 bases). The CDR3 extends over 15 amino acids. V was cut by 3 bases and J by 0 bases, with 10 bases left in between. Germline values: CDR1 SGDLS, CDR2 YYNGEE. CDR3 sequence: CASSAAGLAKNIQYF. The CDR3 nucleotides read TGTGCCAGCAGCGCTGCGGGACTAGCCAAAAACATTCAGTACTTC. Supplemented by reference TRBV9 and TRBJ2-4, the full variable domain reads DSGVTQTPKHLITATGQRVTLRCSPRSGDLSVYWYQQSLDQGLQFLIQYYNGEERAKGNILERFSAQQFPDLHSELNLSSLELGDSALYFCASSAAGLAKNIQYFGAGTRLSVL.

The CDR3 region is CATSRGAVNEKLFF. The CDR3 DNA reads TGTGCCACCAGCAGGGGGGCGGTGAACGAAAAACTGTTTTTT. This chain joins TRBV15 and TRBJ1-4; TRBD1 is a possible D gene (6 bases). The CDR3 spans 14 residues. V dropped 3 bases and J dropped 8 bases, with 13 bases sitting between them. Germline V CDR1 and CDR2: LNHNV, YYDKDF (reference sequence). Supplemented by reference TRBV15 and TRBJ1-4, the full variable domain reads DAMVIQNPRYQVTQFGKPVTLSCSQTLNHNVMYWYQQKSSQAPKLLFHYYDKDFNNEADTPDNFQSRRPNTSFCFLDIRSPGLGDTAMYLCATSRGAVNEKLFFGSGTQLSVL.

The chain uses TRBV7-9 and TRBJ2-7; the D gene is possibly TRBD1 (5 bases). This CDR3 has 13 residues. V shed 5 bases and J shed 5 bases, with 13 bases lying between them. In germline, CDR1 is SEHNR, CDR2 FQNEAQ (reference sequence). The CDR3 nucleotides read TGTGCCAGCAGCCCCCGGACACGCCACGAGCAGTACTTC. As protein: CASSPRTRHEQYF.

The chain joins TRBV18 to TRBJ2-2; TRBD2 aligns across 12 bases. The CDR3 runs to 19 residues. Germline CDR1 reads KGHSH; CDR2 reads LQKENI. J lost 5 bases, V lost 2 bases, and 12 bases had no gene match. Here the CDR3 DNA reads TGTGCCAGCTCACCAAGGCCACTAGCGGGAGGCGCGCGGACCGGGGAGCTGTTTTTT. Amino acid sequence: CASSPRPLAGGARTGELFF.

This chain connects TRBV9 to TRBJ1-3, with D uncertain. Germline values: CDR1 SGDLS, CDR2 YYNGEE. The CDR3 extends over 16 amino acids. V lost 0 bases to trimming and J lost 0 bases, with 10 bases between them. The CDR3 region has the DNA TGTGCCAGCAGCGTAGATCTCACGATCTCTGGAAACACCATATATTTT. Protein: CASSVDLTISGNTIYF.

This clone has more than one count but fewer than ten. This chain links TRBV7-9 with TRBJ1-1; D is uncertain. The CDR3 sequence is 14 residues long. Trimming took off 3 bases at V and 2 bases at J, with 10 bases between the two ends. Germline-derived CDR1 and CDR2 are SEHNR and FQNEAQ (reference sequence). The CDR3 DNA reads as TGTGCCAGCAGCTTCGGAGGGATAAACACTGAAGCTTTCTTT. Residues: CASSFGGINTEAFF. The whole variable domain, remainder taken from reference TRBV7-9 and TRBJ1-1, is DTGVSQNPRHKITKRGQNVTFRCDPISEHNRLYWYRQTLGQGPEFLTYFQNEAQLEKSRLLSDRFSAERPKGSFSTLEIQRTEQGDSAMYLCASSFGGINTEAFFGQGTRLTVV.